This T cell receptor beta chain was captured in a study of T cell repertoires in cytomegalovirus infection. Study-level information: As its CMV epitopes, the study selected recently identified HLA-C-restricted and well-studied HLA-B-restricted targets. Public TCR beta signatures marked donors with CMV infection and the matching HLA. Study-wide results and caveats: Ex vivo, HLA-C-restricted CMV-specific TCR beta clonotypes prevailed over the rest of the response. Of the TCR beta families, the public ones yielded a cumulative frequency that identified carriers of CMV plus the relevant HLA.

Each CDR3 protein gets one entry after TCRdb re-called the reads with MiXCR. The profile shows roughly 920,000 distinct CDR3 sequences, approximately 31% of them singletons. This clonotype came up a few times. Its antigen is currently unknown. This CDR3 has 13 amino acids. V lost 1 base and J lost 4, with 8 bases in between. Per the germline V gene, CDR1 is DFQATT and CDR2 is SNEGSKA (reference sequence). The receptor was isolated from a human donor in good health (CMV status not recorded). Some clones in this sample may be carry-over from other donors' samples. The chain carries TRBV20-1 and TRBJ2-1; D gene uncertain. The sample in question was cultured CD8+ T cells from PBMCs, obtained from culture after CMV antigen stimulation. The CDR3 DNA sequence: TGCAGTGCTAGAGTGGTGGATTACAATGAGCAGTTCTTC. Protein product: CSARVVDYNEQFF.